Only a few counts were recorded for the clone carrying this TCR beta chain. Its antigen is unidentified. As for time point: pretreatment peripheral blood. Individual patients had between 1 and 8 samples, taken pretreatment and on-treatment. The sample belongs to a study of PD-L1 blockade in urothelial cancer. Study as a whole: Samples of blood were analyzed 3 weeks (second dose) and 6 weeks after treatment start. Blood gave a median approximately 140,000 T cells.

This CDR3 has 13 amino acids. The germline V gene has CDR1 MNHNY and CDR2 SVGAGI (reference sequence). The V end was cut by 7 bases, the J end by 2 bases, with 8 bases between. The method was immunoSEQ multiplex PCR; TCRdb's version includes in-frame clones alone and lacks a portion of them. The sample has 95,000 to 100,000 clones; roughly 87% are singletons. Study-level points and caveats: Durable-benefit cases showed more tumor-associated blood clone expansion at 3 weeks.

The rearrangement uses TRBV6-6 and TRBJ2-2; a possible D gene is TRBD1 (6 bases). The clonotype was recovered from a man aged 55-75 years with urothelial cancer. The input for sequencing was PBMCs, taken around atezolizumab (anti-PD-L1) treatment. CDR3: CASKGENTGELFF. The CDR3 nucleotides read TGTGCCAGCAAGGGGGAAAACACCGGGGAGCTGTTTTTT.